These T cell receptor beta chains were read from a single sample in a study of beta chain features in type 1 diabetes. Clones were read by immunoSEQ multiplex PCR, and TCRdb kept only the in-frame ones, dropping some. The data contain under 900,000 clones, roughly a sixth of them seen just once; the ten biggest clones take up around 0.02%. The sample taken for sequencing was naive CD4+ T cells from blood. The source of these receptors is a woman in her late teens or twenties in good health. The CDR3 runs from the conserved cysteine through the conserved F or W. Fields, in order: V gene, J gene, D gene, clone size, CDR3 DNA, CDR3 protein. A D gene is named only where the DNA matches it firmly. Where a row states a size, it is once, few, many or the class of an expanded clone; other rows omit it.

>TRBV2|TRBJ2-7|-|few
TGTGCCAGCAGTGATTCGTGGGACGAGCAGTACTTC
CASSDSWDEQYF
>TRBV27|TRBJ1-2|-|few
TGTGCCAGCAATGAGGGTGGTTATGATGGCTACACCTTC
CASNEGGYDGYTF
>TRBV5-1|TRBJ1-1|TRBD1|-
TGCGCCAGCAGCTTTGACAGGGACGGGGTGAACACTGAAGCTTTCTTT
CASSFDRDGVNTEAFF
>TRBV27|TRBJ1-5|-|-
TGTGCCAGCAGGCGGGTAGAGAATAGCAATCAGCCCCAGCATTTT
CASRRVENSNQPQHF
>TRBV10-3|TRBJ2-1|TRBD2|-
TGTGCCATCAGTGGGCCTCTAGCGGGAGTTACGAATGAGCAGTTCTTC
CAISGPLAGVTNEQFF
>TRBV28|TRBJ2-7|-|few
TGTGCCAGCACCGAGGGGGACGGATACGAGCAGTACTTC
CASTEGDGYEQYF
>TRBV28|TRBJ2-1|TRBD2|-
TGTGCCAGCAGCCTACACTTACTAGCGGGAGTTCGCGAGCAGTTCTTC
CASSLHLLAGVREQFF
>TRBV5-1|TRBJ2-1|TRBD2|few
TGCGCCAGCAGGACCACTAGCGGGGGATACAATGAGCAGTTCTTC
CASRTTSGGYNEQFF
>TRBV7-2|TRBJ2-3|TRBD2|-
TGTGCCAGCAGTAAAAGCGGGAGCCACACAGATACGCAGTATTTT
CASSKSGSHTDTQYF
>TRBV18|TRBJ2-7|TRBD1|few
TGTGCCAGCTCAACTAGGGACAGAACCTACGAGCAGTACTTC
CASSTRDRTYEQYF
>TRBV7-9|TRBJ1-4|-|few
TGTGCCAGCAGCTTTTTGGGGTCAACCAGCAATGAAAAACTGTTTTTT
CASSFLGSTSNEKLFF
>TRBV7-2|TRBJ1-2|-|few
TGTGCCAGCAGTTTCGCTTCACCGGTAAATGGCTACACCTTC
CASSFASPVNGYTF
>TRBV4-2|TRBJ2-5|TRBD2|few
TGTGCCAGCAGCCAAGCGCTAGCGGGAGATCTTAAGACCCAGTACTTC
CASSQALAGDLKTQYF
>TRBV16|TRBJ2-3|-|-
TGTGCCAGCAGCCAGTTAATCGCAGATACGCAGTATTTT
CASSQLIADTQYF
>TRBV28|TRBJ2-1|TRBD1|few
TGTGCCAGCAGTTCGACGACAGGGGGCGCAAGGAATGAGCAGTTCTTC
CASSSTTGGARNEQFF
>TRBV6-5|TRBJ2-7|-|-
TGTGCCAGCAGCCTAGGCTTCGAGCAGTACTTC
CASSLGFEQYF
>TRBV7-2|TRBJ2-2|TRBD1|-
TGTGCCAGCAGCGAGGACAGGAGGTACACCGGGGAGCTGTTTTTT
CASSEDRRYTGELFF
>TRBV6-6|TRBJ1-1|-|few
TGTGCCAGCAGTTCCACGGGAGATACTGAAGCTTTCTTT
CASSSTGDTEAFF
>TRBV7-2|TRBJ2-7|-|few
TGTGCCAGCAGCTTAGAACTGCGCGTACCCGAGCAGTACTTC
CASSLELRVPEQYF
>TRBV6-5|TRBJ2-1|TRBD2|few
TGTGCCAGCAGCCCACTAGCGGGAGGTGGCAATGAGCAGTTCTTC
CASSPLAGGGNEQFF
>TRBV5-6|TRBJ2-5|-|-
TGTGCCAGCAGCTTGGACTGGGGGGAGACCCAGTACTTC
CASSLDWGETQYF
>TRBV20-1|TRBJ1-1|-|-
TGCAGTGCTAAGGCCAGACTTCGAGCTTTCTTT
CSAKARLRAFF
>TRBV18|TRBJ1-2|-|few
TGTGCCAGCTCACCACCGGTTGGCAGGCCAGACTATGGCTACACCTTC
CASSPPVGRPDYGYTF
>TRBV5-6|TRBJ2-1|TRBD2|few
TGTGCCAGCAGCTCCGGGACTAGCGGGAGTTTCTTC
CASSSGTSGSFF
>TRBV28|TRBJ2-7|TRBD1|-
TGTGCCAGCAGTTTAAGTCCGGGACAGCTGCACTTC
CASSLSPGQLHF